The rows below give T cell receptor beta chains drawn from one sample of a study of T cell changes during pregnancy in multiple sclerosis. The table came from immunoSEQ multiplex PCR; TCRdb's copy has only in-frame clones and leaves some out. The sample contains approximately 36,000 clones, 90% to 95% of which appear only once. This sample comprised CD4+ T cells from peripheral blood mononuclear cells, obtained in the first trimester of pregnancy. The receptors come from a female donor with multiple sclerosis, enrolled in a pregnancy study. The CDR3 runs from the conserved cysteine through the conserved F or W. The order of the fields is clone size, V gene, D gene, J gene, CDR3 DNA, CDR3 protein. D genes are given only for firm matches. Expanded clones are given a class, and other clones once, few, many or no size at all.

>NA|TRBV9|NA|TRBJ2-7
TGTGCCAGCAGCGTGGGAGGCGAGGTCCCCTACGAGCAGTACTTC
CASSVGGEVPYEQYF
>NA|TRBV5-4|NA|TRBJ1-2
TGTGCCAGCAGCTTACCCGGAGGATCCCCCTATGGCTACACCTTC
CASSLPGGSPYGYTF
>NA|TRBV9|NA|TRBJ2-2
TGTGCCAGCAGCGAAGGACAGTTCACCGGGGAGCTGTTTTTT
CASSEGQFTGELFF
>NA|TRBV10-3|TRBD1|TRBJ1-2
TGTGCCATCCGGGCAGACAGGGTGGATGGCTACACCTTC
CAIRADRVDGYTF
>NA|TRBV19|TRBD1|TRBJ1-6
TGTGCCAGTAGGACAGGGAATTCACCCCTCCACTTT
CASRTGNSPLHF
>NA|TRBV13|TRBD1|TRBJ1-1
TGTGCCAGCAGTTCCGGGACAGGGGTCGCTGAAGCTTTCTTT
CASSSGTGVAEAFF
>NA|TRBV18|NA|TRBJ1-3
TGTGCCAGCTCACCGCCAGGGCGCCGCTCTGGAAACACCATATATTTT
CASSPPGRRSGNTIYF
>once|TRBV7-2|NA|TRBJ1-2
TGTGCCAGCAGCTCAAGACAACCGACAGGAAGATATGGCTACACCTTC
CASSSRQPTGRYGYTF
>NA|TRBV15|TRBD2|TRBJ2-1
TGTGCCACCAGAAGGACTAGCGGGAGGGGGTCCTACAATGAGCAGTTCTTC
CATRRTSGRGSYNEQFF
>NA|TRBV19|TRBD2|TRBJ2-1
TGTGCCAGTGGAGCGGGACGCTCCTACAATGAGCAGTTCTTC
CASGAGRSYNEQFF
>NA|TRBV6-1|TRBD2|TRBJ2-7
TGTGCCAGCAGTGAACTAGCGGGAGGTTGGGGCGAGCAGTACTTC
CASSELAGGWGEQYF
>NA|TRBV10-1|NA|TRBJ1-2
TGCGCCAGCAGTGAAGCAGGTCATGGCTACACCTTC
CASSEAGHGYTF